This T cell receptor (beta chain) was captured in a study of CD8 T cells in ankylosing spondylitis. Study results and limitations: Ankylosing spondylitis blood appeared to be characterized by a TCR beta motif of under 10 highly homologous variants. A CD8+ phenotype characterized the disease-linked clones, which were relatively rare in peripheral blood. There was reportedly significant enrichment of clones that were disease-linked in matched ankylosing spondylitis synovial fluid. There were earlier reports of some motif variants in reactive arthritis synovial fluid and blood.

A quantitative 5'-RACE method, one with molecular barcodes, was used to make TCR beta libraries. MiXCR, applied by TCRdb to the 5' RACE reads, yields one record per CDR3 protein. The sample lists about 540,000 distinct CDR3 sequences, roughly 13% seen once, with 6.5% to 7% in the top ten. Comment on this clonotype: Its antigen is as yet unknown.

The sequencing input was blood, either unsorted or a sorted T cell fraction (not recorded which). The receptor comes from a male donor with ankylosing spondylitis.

CDR3 sequence (DNA): TGTGCCAGCAGCACCGGGACAGCTAATGAAAAACTGTTTTTT. This translates into CASSTGTANEKLFF. V and J are TRBV5-4 and TRBJ1-4; 7 bases fit TRBD1. Germline trimming cut 4 bases from V and 3 bases from J; bases unmatched to any gene: 3. CDR3 length equals 14 residues. Germline CDR1 is SGHNT and CDR2 is YYREEE (reference sequence). Full variable domain (remainder filled in from reference TRBV5-4 and TRBJ1-4): ETGVTQSPTHLIKTRGQQVTLRCSSQSGHNTVSWYQQALGQGPQFIFQYYREEENGRGNFPPRFSGLQFPNYSSELNVNALELDDSALYLCASSTGTANEKLFFGSGTQLSVL.